This T cell receptor beta chain was recorded in a study of blood T cell repertoires in COVID-19. The overall study: The United States, Italy and Spain supplied acute and convalescent COVID-19 samples. T cells, B-cell-depleted T cells, or PBMCs supplied cDNA or gDNA.

The table lists this clone with a count of one. The authors' processing: Amplification of reference gene primers provided the estimated nucleated cell counts. The table came from immunoSEQ multiplex PCR; TCRdb's copy has only in-frame clones and leaves some out. D and trimming come from the DNA, and the V and J calls and clone size come from that table. The table lists some 200,000 clones, around three quarters of them singletons. V lost 3 bases, J lost 0 bases, and 12 bases lay in between. CDR3 size: 15 residues. Germline V gene sequence: CDR1 KGHSH, CDR2 LQKENI. Material for sequencing was peripheral blood. The genes are TRBV18 and TRBJ2-7; D perhaps matches TRBD2 (5 bases). The receptor comes from a woman in her 70s with acute or convalescent COVID-19. DNA of the CDR3: TGTGCCAGCTCACCCCCGACGGGAAGCTCCTACGAGCAGTACTTC. This gives the protein CASSPPTGSSYEQYF.